The 21 T cell receptor beta chains in this list originate from one sample, sequenced in a study of tumor and adjacent non-tumor tissue in lung cancer. Three rounds of nested PCR, following a modified ARM-PCR protocol, produced the TCRbeta library. TCRdb independently ran MiXCR on the multiplex PCR reads; one entry per CDR3 protein. This sample has 98,000 or so distinct CDR3 sequences; 75% to 85% occur once, and the top ten carry roughly 29%. No cell sorting was done before RNA was extracted from the tissue. The normal lung tissue was taken more than 3 cm from the tumor edge. Material for sequencing was distant non-tumor lung tissue. These receptors came from a man aged 55 to 69 with small cell lung cancer.

As concerns this clonotype: At one end the junction does not follow the germline gene, possibly because of a read error. The chain recombines TRBV6-5 with TRBJ2-7; possibly TRBD1 or TRBD2 for D (5 bases each). This CDR3 contains 14 residues. The germline V gene has CDR1 MNHEY and CDR2 SVGAGI. The CDR3 DNA sequence: TGTGCCAACAGTTACGGGTACGGGGCCTACGAGCAGTATTTC. Amino acids: CANSYGYGAYEQYF.

With regard to this clonotype: The junction does not match germline at one end; this may be a read error. The chain has TRBV6-1 and TRBJ2-2; weak D call: TRBD2 (5 bases). This CDR3 is built from 12 residues. Per germline, CDR1 MNHNS and CDR2 SASEGT. CDR3 in DNA: TGTGCTAGCACCTCGGCGTTCGGGGAGCTGCTTTTT. This sequence encodes CASTSAFGELLF.

A few counts support this clonotype. The CDR3 ends on some other residue instead of the conserved phenylalanine or tryptophan, so this is likely a read error. This chain connects TRBV13 to TRBJ1-6; D is unclear. This CDR3 region has 17 residues. The V and J ends lost 10 bases and 0 bases respectively, with 19 bases between them. Germline-derived CDR1 and CDR2 are PRHDT and FYEKMQ (reference sequence). The CDR3: CANSQNDGSSYNSPLHS. DNA of the CDR3: TGTGCCAATAGCCAAAACGACGGAAGCTCCTATAATTCACCCCTCCACTCT.

This clonotype was seen only once. A clone one base away is much larger, so this may be a read error. The rearrangement links TRBV15 to TRBJ2-5; no firm D call. The CDR3 length is 14 residues. Germline V CDR1 and CDR2: LNHNV, YYDKDF (reference sequence). Trimming stripped 0 bases from V and 4 bases from J, with 9 bases between. CDR3 sequence (DNA): TGTGCCACCAGCAGAGATGGATCTATAGAGACCCAGTACTTC. Protein product: CATSRDGSIETQYF. The variable domain in full, completed from reference TRBV15 and TRBJ2-5, reads DAMVIQNPRYQVTQFGKPVTLSCSQTLNHNVMYWYQQKSSQAPKLLFHYYDKDFNNEADTPDNFQSRRPNTSFCFLDIRSPGLGDTAMYLCATSRDGSIETQYFGPGTRLLVL.

This clonotype was counted once. This may come from a read error, since a much larger clone is one base off. This chain connects TRBV30 to TRBJ2-3, with 11 bases lining up with TRBD2. The germline gives CDR1 GTSNPN, CDR2 SVGIG (reference sequence). Trimming took 4 bases from V and 4 from J; bases not matched to a gene: 7. The CDR3 runs 15 residues. This CDR3 reads CAWKTLAGEPDTQYF. CDR3 coding DNA: TGTGCCTGGAAAACACTAGCGGGAGAACCAGATACGCAGTATTTT.

The V gene is TRBV29-1, the J gene TRBJ1-1, with a tentative D call TRBD1 (5 bases). This CDR3 region has 11 residues. Germline V gene sequence: CDR1 SQVTM, CDR2 ANQGSEA. The DNA of the CDR3 is TGCGGGGGGGATTTCGACAGTGAAGCTTTCTTT. Amino acids: CGGDFDSEAFF.

Note on this clonotype: Its ends do not fully match the called genes, so a read error is possible. V is TRBV7-9 and J is TRBJ1-1; 11 positions agree with TRBD1. CDR3 length: 15 amino acids. The germline CDR1 and CDR2 sequences are SEHNR and FQNEAQ (reference sequence). Here the CDR3 reads CTSSIRDRGFLGAFF. CDR3 sequence (DNA): TGTACCAGTAGCATACGGGACAGGGGGTTTCTCGGAGCTTTCTTT.

Comment on this clonotype: Since the CDR3 does not end with the conserved phenylalanine or tryptophan, this likely comes from a read error. This chain connects TRBV6-1 to TRBJ1-6; a possible D gene is TRBD1 (6 bases). Trimming shortened V by 8 bases and J by 3 bases, and 14 bases separated the two germline ends. The CDR3 consists of 15 residues. Germline lookup yields CDR1 MNHNS and CDR2 SASEGT. CDR3 sequence: CASWGTDSYNSPLHY. The DNA of the CDR3 is TGTGCCAGCTGGGGGACGGACAGCTATAATTCACCCCTCCACTAT.

The chain recombines TRBV29-1 with TRBJ1-2; D call uncertain. Germline V lookup: CDR1 SQVTM, CDR2 ANQGSEA. There are 12 residues in the CDR3. The CDR3, as DNA: TGCGGCATTGAGGCAGTCCGAGGTGGCTACACCTTC. Its translation: CGIEAVRGGYTF.

The chain combines TRBV6-6 with TRBJ2-7; D remains unclear. From germline, CDR1 is MNHNY and CDR2 SVGAGI (reference sequence). The CDR3 extends over 16 amino acids. The CDR3: CVNSDGVTLPLYEQYV. CDR3 bases: TGTGTCAACAGCGACGGAGTGACCCTCCCACTTTACGAGCAGTACGTC.

The rearrangement links TRBV6-1 to TRBJ2-7; tentatively, D is TRBD2 (5 bases). V was cut by 11 bases and J by 4 bases, with 27 bases left in between. Looked up from germline, CDR1 is MNHNS and CDR2 is SASEGT. CDR3 length: 16 amino acids. CDR3 sequence (DNA): TGTGCCGGCATTGGGAGAAGCACCGGGCCCCATTACGAGCAGTACGTC. Amino acids: CAGIGRSTGPHYEQYV.

About this clonotype itself: Being one base from a much bigger clone, this may be a read error. The rearrangement joins TRBV6-2 or TRBV6-3 to TRBJ1-4, with 9 bases identical to TRBD1. Germline V CDR1 and CDR2: MNHEY, SVGEGT. The CDR3 sequence is 16 residues long. J gave up 4 bases and V 5 bases, and 8 bases lay outside the gene matches. CDR3 region: CASSPGQGLINEKLFF. The CDR3, as DNA: TGTGCCAGCAGTCCGGGACAGGGACTAATTAATGAAAAACTGTTTTTT.

A remark on this clonotype: A read error may be the cause here, since a much bigger clone is one base away. The V call is TRBV28, the J call TRBJ2-1, with 9 bases fitting TRBD2. This CDR3 has 17 residues. Germline V gene data show CDR1 as MDHEN and CDR2 as SYDVKM. CDR3 loop: CASSSLVVAGVLNEKFF. The CDR3 region has the DNA TGTGCCAGCAGTTCCCTCGTGGTAGCGGGAGTGCTTAATGAGAAGTTCTTC. Full variable domain (remainder filled in from reference TRBV28 and TRBJ2-1): DVKVTQSSRYLVKRTGEKVFLECVQDMDHENMFWYRQDPGLGLRLIYFSYDVKMKEKGDIPEGYSVSREKKERFSLILESASTNQTSMYLCASSSLVVAGVLNEKFFGPGTRLTVL.

As for this clonotype: At one end, the junction sequence differs from germline, possibly due to a read error. The chain carries TRBV11-2 and TRBJ2-5; 9 positions match TRBD2. Germline values: CDR1 SGHAT, CDR2 FQNNGV. The CDR3 length is 16 residues. The CDR3 region has the DNA TGTGCCAACAGTTTAAGACTAGCGGAGTATCAAGAGACCCAGTACTTT. Protein sequence: CANSLRLAEYQETQYF.

This clonotype was seen once. The germline gene is not matched at one end of the junction; a read error may be the cause. The V and J genes are TRBV12-3 or TRBV12-4 and TRBJ2-1, with a tentative D call TRBD2 (5 bases). The CDR3 length is 15 residues. In DNA form, the CDR3 reads TGTGCCAGCAGGCATACTAGTTCTTACTACGATGAGCAGTTCTTC. As protein: CASRHTSSYYDEQFF.

Concerning this clonotype: The junction shows a germline mismatch at one end, possibly a read error. V is TRBV6-2 or TRBV6-3 and J is TRBJ2-1; no reliable D call. This CDR3 comprises 12 residues. Germline CDR1 is MNHEY and CDR2 is SVGEGT. This chain's CDR3 is CASSLPRAVRVF. Here the CDR3 DNA reads TGTGCCAGTAGCCTTCCTCGGGCGGTCCGGGTCTTC.

The chain uses TRBV7-9 and TRBJ2-3; D may match TRBD1 or TRBD2 (6 bases each). The CDR3 covers 15 residues. The V gene's germline CDR1 is SEHNR and CDR2 FQNEAQ (reference sequence). CDR3 amino acids: CANSLRGGPGDTQYF. The CDR3 nucleotides read TGTGCTAACAGCTTAAGAGGGGGGCCAGGAGATACGCAGTATTTT. The complete variable domain, with remaining parts taken from reference TRBV7-9 and TRBJ2-3, reads DTGVSQNPRHKITKRGQNVTFRCDPISEHNRLYWYRQTLGQGPEFLTYFQNEAQLEKSRLLSDRFSAERPKGSFSTLEIQRTEQGDSAMYLCANSLRGGPGDTQYFGPGTRLTVL.

J is TRBJ2-1 and V is TRBV11-2; the D is unclear. V dropped 4 bases and J dropped 7 bases, with 26 bases sitting between them. This CDR3 is built from 18 residues. Germline CDR1 reads SGHAT; CDR2 reads FQNNGV. The CDR3 region is CASSSEARKSRCGNEQFF. As DNA, the CDR3 is TGTGCCAGCAGCTCTGAAGCGAGGAAGAGCCGGTGTGGTAATGAGCAGTTCTTC. Drawing the rest from reference TRBV11-2 and TRBJ2-1, the complete variable domain is EAGVAQSPRYKIIEKRQSVAFWCNPISGHATLYWYQQILGQGPKLLIQFQNNGVVDDSQLPKDRFSAERLKGVDSTLKIQPAKLEDSAVYLCASSSEARKSRCGNEQFFGPGTRLTVL.

This clonotype was picked up many times. This rearrangement joins TRBV20-1 to TRBJ1-2; a possible D gene is TRBD1 (6 bases). This CDR3 comprises 11 residues. With 2 bases removed from V and 6 bases from J, the gap between germline ends came to 7 bases. The germline V gene encodes CDR1 DFQATT and CDR2 SNEGSKA (reference sequence). CDR3: CSARRGDGYTF. CDR3 DNA: TGCAGTGCTAGAAGGGGGGATGGCTACACCTTC.

The chain joins TRBV13 to TRBJ2-1, with D unresolved. The CDR3 consists of 13 residues. The germline CDR1 and CDR2 sequences are PRHDT and FYEKMQ (reference sequence). V lost 9 bases to trimming and J lost 6 bases, with 15 bases between them. CDR3 sequence reads: CARCSGRSNEQFF. The CDR3 DNA follows: TGTGCCAGGTGCTCCGGCAGGAGCAATGAGCAGTTCTTC.

In regard to this clonotype: Since no conserved phenylalanine or tryptophan closes the CDR3, a read error is the likely cause. This rearrangement joins TRBV14 to TRBJ2-3; 9 bases align to TRBD2. This CDR3 is built from 18 residues. Germline values: CDR1 SGHDN, CDR2 FVKESK. The CDR3 loop is CTSSRRLADYSSTDTQYY. CDR3 coding DNA: TGTACCAGCAGCCGACGACTAGCGGACTACTCTAGCACAGATACGCAGTATTAT.